Sequencing of this T cell receptor beta chain was carried out in a study of cytomegalovirus exposure and HLA in healthy donors. 60 Vbeta and 13 Jbeta primers were used in PCR. The repertoire was sequenced with immunoSEQ multiplex PCR; TCRdb's copy has only in-frame clones and lacks some. Of roughly 97,000 clones in the sample, 60% to 85% were seen once. Concerning this clone: Its cognate antigen is unknown.

As for the donors, each was a healthy bone marrow donor. Study-level findings and limits: The availability of immune exposure information extended only to CMV serostatus.

The TCR originated in a woman in her late teens or twenties in good health and CMV-seropositive. The sequenced sample was PBMCs.

The CDR3 DNA reads as TGCAGCGCCGTCAAACCGGGACAAAACTATGGCTACACCTTC. Amino acid sequence: CSAVKPGQNYGYTF. This chain connects TRBV29-1 to TRBJ1-2; D might be TRBD1 (6 bases). The CDR3 length is 14 residues. The germline V gene encodes CDR1 SQVTM and CDR2 ANQGSEA. V was pared by 7 bases and J by 2 bases, with 17 bases between. Full variable domain (rest looked up from reference TRBV29-1 and TRBJ1-2): SAVISQKPSRDICQRGTSLTIQCQVDSQVTMMFWYRQQPGQSLTLIATANQGSEATYESGFVIDKFPISRPNLTFSTLTVSNMSPEDSSIYLCSAVKPGQNYGYTFGSGTRLTVV.